One sample yielded the 3 T cell receptor beta chains listed below, sequenced in a study of cytomegalovirus exposure and HLA in healthy donors. The PCR was carried out with 60 Vbeta primers and 13 Jbeta primers. Some clones are missing from TCRdb's copy, which holds only in-frame ones; the method was immunoSEQ multiplex PCR. This sample carries 150,000 or so clones, roughly 80% of them seen once, and the ten largest clones take around 11%. What was sequenced was PBMCs. Receptor source: a man between 18 and 35 years old in good health and CMV-seropositive.

This clone was counted between two and nine times. Written as DNA, the CDR3 is TGTGCCAGCTCCCCTCCGGGGTCCCAAGAGACCCAGTACTTC. Translating gives CASSPPGSQETQYF. The rearrangement joins TRBV18 to TRBJ2-5, with D perhaps TRBD2 (5 bases). The germline V and J ends were trimmed by 6 bases and 1 base, with 12 bases remaining between them. CDR1 and CDR2 (germline): KGHSH, LQKENI. There are 14 residues in the CDR3.

The genes are TRBV10-2 and TRBJ1-5; tentative D call: TRBD1 (6 bases). Germline V gene lookup returns CDR1 WSHSY and CDR2 SAAADI. This CDR3 is built from 13 residues. Trimming left V 6 bases short and J 3 bases short, with 9 bases between. CDR3 region: CASRDSINQPQHF. DNA of the CDR3: TGCGCCAGCAGGGACAGCATCAATCAGCCCCAGCATTTT.

V gene TRBV5-1 combines with J gene TRBJ2-5, with D unresolved. This CDR3 has 14 amino acids. Germline values: CDR1 SGHRS, CDR2 YFSETQ. Trimming took off 0 bases at V and 1 base at J, with 7 bases between the two ends. The CDR3 is CASSLGPVQETQYF. CDR3 nucleotides: TGCGCCAGCAGCTTGGGTCCAGTCCAAGAGACCCAGTACTTC.